This TCR beta chain was identified in a study of graft-versus-host responses after intestinal transplantation. The CDR3 is 15 residues long. Germline CDR1 MNHNS, CDR2 SASEGT. Between the trimmed V and J ends, which lost 2 bases and 7 bases, there was a span of 12 bases. Only in-frame clones appear in the TCRdb table, and some are missing; sequencing was by immunoSEQ multiplex PCR. The sample has about 71,000 clones; 90% are singletons. Points on this clone: The target antigen is unknown.

This chain links TRBV6-1 with TRBJ1-6; tentative D call: TRBD1 (5 bases). The sequences come from unstimulated CD8+ T cells sorted from spleen or lymph node cells, collected before intestinal transplant. The receptor's source is a human donor who received an intestinal transplant. Here the CDR3 DNA reads TGTGCCAGCAGTGAACTAGGGGTCGGGAATTCACCCCTCCACTTT. This sequence encodes CASSELGVGNSPLHF.